This TCR beta chain was sequenced during a study of radiation and T cells in renal cell carcinoma. Study observations and caveats: In blood, top tumor clones expanded by 2 weeks, shrinking by 4.

Produced via immunoSEQ multiplex PCR; TCRdb's table is partial and in-frame only. This table holds approximately 90,000 clones, 85% found once. The time point: blood 4 weeks post-SBRT, at nephrectomy. The treatment is: 15 Gy SBRT to primary tumor, nephrectomy 4 weeks later. Nephrectomy followed 15 Gy stereotactic body radiation by 4 weeks. The V gene end was trimmed by 0 bases and the J gene end by 5 bases; junction bases not matched to a gene: 3. Germline-derived CDR1 and CDR2 are LGHNT and FRNRAP. The CDR3 length is 15 residues. To note about this clone: What it binds is unknown.

This clonotype originated in a man aged 50 or older with renal cell carcinoma. The rearrangement links TRBV12-5 to TRBJ2-2, with 7 positions matching TRBD1. Sequenced material: blood, taken from a patient whose treatment included radiotherapy and nephrectomy. This CDR3 is CASGLVQGITGELFF. As DNA, the CDR3 is TGTGCTAGTGGTTTGGTACAGGGGATAACCGGGGAGCTGTTTTTT.